The 7 T cell receptor beta chains below were found in one sample sequenced in a study of blood T cell repertoires in COVID-19. Libraries were prepared by immunoSEQ multiplex PCR; TCRdb keeps only in-frame clonotypes and omits some of them. The repertoire has under 250,000 clones, approximately 80% of them found once; the top ten carry more than 25%. Sequenced: peripheral blood. Receptors were obtained from a man aged 35 to 55 with acute or convalescent COVID-19.

V is TRBV6-1 and J is TRBJ2-7, with 11 positions matching TRBD2. Trimming cost V 1 base and J 7 bases; bases outside gene matches: 12. Germline lookup yields CDR1 MNHNS and CDR2 SASEGT. The CDR3 has 17 amino acids. This CDR3 is CASSEVDGLAGGGEQYF. CDR3 bases: TGTGCCAGCAGTGAAGTCGACGGGCTAGCGGGAGGTGGTGAGCAGTACTTC.

In this sample, this clone turned up once. The V and J genes are TRBV27 and TRBJ2-7; D might be TRBD1 (5 bases). Between the trimmed V and J ends, which lost 10 bases and 2 bases, there was a span of 15 bases. The germline V gene encodes CDR1 MNHEY and CDR2 SMNVEV (reference sequence). The CDR3 loop spans 13 amino acids. The CDR3 nucleotides read TGTGCCACCGCCGAGATGGGGCCCTACGAGCAGTACTTC. Its translation: CATAEMGPYEQYF.

The chain joins TRBV21-1 to TRBJ1-4; the table's D call, TRBD1, was not checked against the DNA. TRBV21-1 is recorded as a pseudogene. The CDR3 sequence is 14 residues long. In nucleotides, the CDR3 is TGTGCCAGCAATAAGCAGGGGATAAGTGAAAAACTGTTTTTT. This sequence encodes CASNKQGISEKLFF.

V and J are TRBV20-1 and TRBJ1-1, with D tentatively TRBD1 (5 bases). CDR1 DFQATT and CDR2 SNEGSKA come from the germline V gene (reference sequence). There are 11 residues in the CDR3. V dropped 5 bases and J dropped 5 bases, with 9 bases sitting between them. The CDR3 loop reads CSARQLTEAFF. The CDR3 nucleotides read TGCAGTGCTCGACAGTTAACTGAAGCTTTCTTT.

The chain has TRBV6-5 and TRBJ2-2; D unclear. This CDR3 spans 14 amino acids. The V and J ends lost 0 bases and 4 bases respectively, with 6 bases between them. Germline V gives CDR1 MNHEY, CDR2 SVGAGI. The CDR3 is CASSYSRRTGELFF. CDR3 nucleotides: TGTGCCAGCAGTTACTCGCGGCGCACCGGGGAGCTGTTTTTT.

The rearrangement joins TRBV7-2 to TRBJ2-7; possible D gene TRBD2, 6 bases. The CDR3 extends over 14 amino acids. Trimming took 0 bases from V and 4 from J, leaving 10 bases between them. Germline CDR1 SGHTA, CDR2 FQGNSA. Written as DNA, the CDR3 is TGTGCCAGCAGCTTAGCCGGGACTCCTTACGAGCAGTACTTC. Translated: CASSLAGTPYEQYF. Filled out from reference TRBV7-2 and TRBJ2-7, the complete variable domain reads GAGVSQSPSNKVTEKGKDVELRCDPISGHTALYWYRQSLGQGLEFLIYFQGNSAPDKSGLPSDRFSAERTGGSVSTLTIQRTQQEDSAVYLCASSLAGTPYEQYFGPGTRLTVT.

This chain uses TRBV5-1 with TRBJ1-2; the D gene is possibly TRBD1 (5 bases). The V and J ends lost 4 bases and 5 bases respectively, with 21 bases between them. Germline V gives CDR1 SGHRS, CDR2 YFSETQ. The CDR3 spans 16 residues. The CDR3 nucleotides read TGCGCCAGCAGCAGTACTGTGGGGCCAGCGAGGTATGGCTACACCTTC. Its translation: CASSSTVGPARYGYTF.